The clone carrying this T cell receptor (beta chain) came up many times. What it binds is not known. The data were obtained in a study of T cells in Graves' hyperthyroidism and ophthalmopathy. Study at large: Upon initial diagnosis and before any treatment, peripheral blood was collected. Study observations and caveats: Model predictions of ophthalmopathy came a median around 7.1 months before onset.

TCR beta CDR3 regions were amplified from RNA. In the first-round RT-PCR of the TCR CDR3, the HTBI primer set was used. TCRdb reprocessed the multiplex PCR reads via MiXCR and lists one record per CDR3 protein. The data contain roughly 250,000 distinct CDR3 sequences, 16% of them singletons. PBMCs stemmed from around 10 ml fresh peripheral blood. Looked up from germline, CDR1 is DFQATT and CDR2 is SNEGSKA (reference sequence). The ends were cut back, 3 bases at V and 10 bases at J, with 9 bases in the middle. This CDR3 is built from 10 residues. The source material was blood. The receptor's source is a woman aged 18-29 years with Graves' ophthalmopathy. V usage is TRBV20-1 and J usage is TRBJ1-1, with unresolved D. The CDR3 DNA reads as TGCAGTGCTAGGGTGGGTCCAGCTTTCTTT. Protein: CSARVGPAFF.